The source of this TCR beta chain is a study of T cells in Graves' hyperthyroidism and ophthalmopathy. Many counts were recorded for this clonotype. RNA transcripts yielded amplified TCR beta CDR3 regions. First-round RT-PCR targeting the TCR CDR3 was performed with the HTBI primer set. MiXCR was run by TCRdb on the multiplex PCR reads, yielding one entry per CDR3 protein. The table includes around 600,000 distinct CDR3 sequences, approximately 16% detected once. V lost 1 base to trimming and J lost 4 bases; unmatched junction nucleotides: 1. The CDR3 runs 14 residues. The germline gives CDR1 KGHSH, CDR2 LQKENI.

The sequence came from a woman aged 40 to 50 with Graves' ophthalmopathy. The chain couples TRBV18 to TRBJ2-7, with 10 bases identical to TRBD2. Sequencing was performed on blood. In DNA, the CDR3 is TGTGCCAGCTCACCACAGCGGGAGGGGTACGAGCAGTACTTC. Its protein product is CASSPQREGYEQYF.